Below, 3 T cell receptor beta chains from the same sample are listed, as sequenced in a study of cytomegalovirus exposure and HLA in healthy donors. Use of 60 Vbeta and 13 Jbeta primers characterized the PCR. TCRdb's copy holds only in-frame clones and misses some; the assay was immunoSEQ multiplex PCR. This sample has fewer than 130,000 clones; 79% occur once, and the top ten carry approximately 2.8%. Specimen: PBMCs. These TCRs come from a woman aged 40 to 50 in good health and CMV-seronegative.

This clone was counted a single time. The chain has TRBV28 and TRBJ1-1; no clear D gene. Germline V gives CDR1 MDHEN, CDR2 SYDVKM. The CDR3 consists of 14 residues. Trimming stripped 7 bases from V and 8 bases from J, with 20 bases between. This CDR3 is CASTPFGSGSEAFF. In DNA, the CDR3 is TGTGCCAGCACCCCTTTTGGGTCGGGTTCCGAAGCTTTCTTT. The full variable domain, rest sourced from reference TRBV28 and TRBJ1-1, is DVKVTQSSRYLVKRTGEKVFLECVQDMDHENMFWYRQDPGLGLRLIYFSYDVKMKEKGDIPEGYSVSREKKERFSLILESASTNQTSMYLCASTPFGSGSEAFFGQGTRLTVV.

This chain connects TRBV30 to TRBJ2-1; D possibly corresponds to TRBD2 (5 bases). The CDR3 runs 16 residues. CDR1 and CDR2 from the germline V gene are GTSNPN and SVGIG (reference sequence). Trimming pared 1 base from V and 0 bases from J, leaving 13 bases between. The CDR3 region is CAWSAGIYGSYNEQFF. In nucleotides, the CDR3 is TGTGCCTGGAGTGCCGGGATATATGGCTCCTACAATGAGCAGTTCTTC.

The genes are TRBV7-6 and TRBJ2-2; 7 bases agree with TRBD2. CDR1 SGHVS and CDR2 FNYEAQ come from the germline V gene. This CDR3 has 17 residues. With 1 base clipped from V and 0 bases from J, the junction kept 5 bases outside the gene matches. The DNA for the CDR3 is TGTGCCAGCAGCTTAGATAGGAGCGGGACGAACACCGGGGAGCTGTTTTTT. Its translation is CASSLDRSGTNTGELFF.